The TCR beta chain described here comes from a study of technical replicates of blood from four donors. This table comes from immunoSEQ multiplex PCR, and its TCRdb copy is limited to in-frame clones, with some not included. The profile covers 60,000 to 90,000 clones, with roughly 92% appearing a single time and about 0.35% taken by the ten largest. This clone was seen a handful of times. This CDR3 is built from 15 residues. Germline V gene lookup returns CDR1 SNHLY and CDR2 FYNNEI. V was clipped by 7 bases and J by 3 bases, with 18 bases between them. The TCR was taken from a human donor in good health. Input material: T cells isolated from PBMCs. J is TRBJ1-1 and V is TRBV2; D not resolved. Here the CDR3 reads CASTRLPGGDTEAFF. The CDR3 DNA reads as TGTGCCAGCACTCGGCTCCCGGGTGGTGACACTGAAGCTTTCTTT.